These 17 T cell receptor beta chains originate from one sample sequenced in a study of blood T cell repertoires in COVID-19 (TCRdb year 2020). Receptor amplification or capture employed the immunoSEQ multiplex PCR assay. The clones in this table, taken by TCRdb from immuneACCESS, are in-frame only. Not every clone is retained; where verified, under half of the shortfall comes from an unresolved V gene, and the cause of the rest is unknown. Here the sample has around 470,000 clones; 75% to 90% occur a single time. The top ten clonotypes cover 0.9% of the sample. The specimen sequenced was peripheral blood. The receptor set was obtained from a man younger than 35 with COVID-19, enrolled during active disease.

The chain combines TRBV7-2 with TRBJ2-7; weak D call: TRBD1 (6 bases). The V gene's germline CDR1 is SGHTA and CDR2 FQGNSA. The germline V and J ends were trimmed by 0 bases and 7 bases, with 19 bases remaining between them. This CDR3 is built from 16 residues. This CDR3 is CASSLAPGTFIREQYF. The CDR3 bases are TGTGCCAGCAGCTTAGCGCCCGGGACATTTATACGAGAGCAGTACTTC.

The rearrangement links TRBV24-1 to TRBJ2-3; D uncertain. The V and J ends lost 3 bases and 0 bases respectively, with 6 bases between them. The germline CDR1 and CDR2 sequences are KGHDR and SFDVKD. The CDR3 length is 14 residues. CDR3 bases: TGTGCCACCAGTGATCCACACAGCACAGATACGCAGTATTTT. This gives the protein CATSDPHSTDTQYF.

V gene TRBV6-2 or TRBV6-3 combines with J gene TRBJ1-1; 8 bases line up with TRBD1. V lost 6 bases, J lost 4 bases, and 10 bases stayed unmatched. Germline values: CDR1 MNHEY, CDR2 SVGEGT. The CDR3 is made up of 15 amino acids. CDR3 protein: CASSHGQGGGTEAFF. In DNA form, the CDR3 reads TGTGCCAGCAGCCACGGACAGGGAGGGGGCACTGAAGCTTTCTTT.

The chain combines TRBV19 with TRBJ2-1, with 10 bases identical to TRBD2. Per germline, CDR1 LNHDA and CDR2 SQIVND (reference sequence). This CDR3 has 16 residues. After removal of 7 bases from V and 0 bases from J, the junction contained 6 bases not matched to a gene. CDR3 DNA: TGTGCCAGTAATGAGCGGGGGGGTTACTCCTACAATGAGCAGTTCTTC. Encoded protein: CASNERGGYSYNEQFF.

The V and J genes are TRBV19 and TRBJ1-1, with 9 nucleotides matching TRBD1. The germline CDR1 and CDR2 sequences are LNHDA and SQIVND (reference sequence). V shed 5 bases and J 5 bases; nucleotides not matched to a gene: 6. The CDR3 covers 14 residues. CDR3 coding DNA: TGTGCCAGTAGTTCACAGGGGGCCGGGACTGAAGCTTTCTTT. Translated: CASSSQGAGTEAFF.

A few counts support this clone. The V gene is TRBV7-6, the J gene TRBJ2-7; TRBD1 aligns across 8 bases. Losses at the gene ends were 1 base for V and 2 bases for J; bases not matched to a gene: 4. Germline CDR1 and CDR2: SGHVS and FNYEAQ. This CDR3 contains 15 residues. CDR3 DNA: TGTGCCAGCAGCTTAGGAGGACAGGGCGCCTACGAGCAGTACTTC. This gives the protein CASSLGGQGAYEQYF.

The V and J genes are TRBV11-2 and TRBJ1-2; perhaps TRBD1 as D (6 bases). The V gene's germline CDR1 is SGHAT and CDR2 FQNNGV. This CDR3 has 13 amino acids. V was shortened by 3 bases and J by 8 bases, with 13 bases between the two germline ends. This CDR3 is CASSFNRVEGYTF. CDR3 DNA: TGTGCCAGCAGCTTTAACAGGGTAGAGGGCTACACCTTC.

In DNA form, the CDR3 reads TGCGCCAGCAGCCAGGGGTTAACAGGGGAAGGGGCCGGGGAGCTGTTTTTT. Protein product: CASSQGLTGEGAGELFF. This chain connects TRBV4-1 to TRBJ2-2, with 7 bases identical to TRBD1. The germline V gene encodes CDR1 MGHRA and CDR2 YSYEKL. Unmatched junction bases numbered 13, after V lost 3 bases and J lost 6 bases. This CDR3 has 17 residues.

This clone was detected once. The chain carries TRBV5-5 and TRBJ2-7; D perhaps matches TRBD2 (5 bases). The germline CDR1 and CDR2 sequences are SGHKS and YYEKEE (reference sequence). The CDR3 spans 14 residues. V was clipped by 4 bases and J by 3 bases, with 14 bases between them. CDR3 amino acids: CASSHIPGNYEQYF. As DNA, the CDR3 is TGTGCCAGCAGCCATATTCCGGGAAACTACGAGCAGTACTTC.

The rearrangement uses TRBV6-5 and TRBJ1-2; D is undetermined. The V end lost 4 bases, the J end lost 7 bases, and 13 bases lay between the germline ends. The CDR3 contains 13 residues. Germline CDR1 and CDR2: MNHEY and SVGAGI. CDR3 amino acids: CASSFGERGGYTF. The CDR3 DNA is TGTGCCAGCAGTTTCGGGGAGAGAGGTGGCTACACCTTC.

The chain couples TRBV5-1 to TRBJ2-7; D might be TRBD2 (6 bases). Germline CDR1 and CDR2: SGHRS and YFSETQ. Trimming cost V 4 bases and J 6 bases, with 20 bases left between them. This CDR3 contains 15 residues. This CDR3 is CASSPGFGRSSEQYF. DNA of the CDR3: TGCGCCAGCAGCCCAGGCTTTGGGAGGTCATCCGAGCAGTACTTC.

A remark on this clone: Other nucleotide sequences from this sample produce the same CDR3. V is TRBV6-5 and J is TRBJ2-1; 9 nucleotides align to TRBD1. This CDR3 has 15 amino acids. V lost 5 bases and J lost 2; bases outside the gene matches: 4. Per germline, CDR1 MNHEY and CDR2 SVGAGI. CDR3: CASSLDRGAYNEQFF. Here the CDR3 DNA reads TGTGCCAGCAGTCTCGACAGGGGGGCCTACAATGAGCAGTTCTTC.

The rearrangement links TRBV7-8 to TRBJ2-2, with 9 bases fitting TRBD1. After removal of 3 bases from V and 7 bases from J, the junction contained 12 bases not matched to a gene. Germline V gives CDR1 SGHVS, CDR2 FQNEAQ. The CDR3 extends over 17 amino acids. The CDR3: CASSLSWDRVEFGELFF. DNA for the CDR3: TGTGCCAGCAGCTTGAGTTGGGACAGGGTTGAGTTCGGGGAGCTGTTTTTT.

The V call is TRBV7-9, the J call TRBJ2-1, with D perhaps matching TRBD2 (5 bases). Germline CDR1 is SEHNR and CDR2 is FQNEAQ (reference sequence). The CDR3 is 14 residues long. Trimming removed 1 base from V and 10 bases from J, with 14 bases in between. The CDR3 sequence is CASSLVFLAGEQFF. CDR3 nucleotide sequence: TGTGCCAGCAGCTTAGTTTTCCTAGCCGGAGAGCAGTTCTTC.

CDR3 in amino acids: CSVRHGTDEKLFF. CDR3 sequence (DNA): TGCAGCGTTAGGCATGGGACAGATGAAAAACTGTTTTTT. The V call is TRBV29-1, the J call TRBJ1-4; 7 bases fit TRBD1. The CDR3 is 13 residues long. After removal of 5 bases from V and 6 bases from J, the junction contained 6 bases not matched to a gene. Germline values: CDR1 SQVTM, CDR2 ANQGSEA.

The chain couples TRBV5-1 to TRBJ2-7; 13 positions agree with TRBD2. The trim removed 3 bases at V and 5 bases at J, leaving 5 bases unmatched. The CDR3 sequence is 15 residues long. Germline V gene lookup returns CDR1 SGHRS and CDR2 YFSETQ. CDR3 sequence: CASSSGLAGLNEQYF. The CDR3 DNA follows: TGCGCCAGCAGCTCGGGACTAGCGGGGCTCAACGAGCAGTACTTC.

This rearrangement joins TRBV7-8 to TRBJ1-5; TRBD1 aligns across 11 bases. Trimming cost V 4 bases and J 7 bases; bases outside gene matches: 9. The CDR3 runs 16 residues. Germline values: CDR1 SGHVS, CDR2 FQNEAQ. The CDR3 loop is CASSSWTGGTRQPQHF. As DNA, the CDR3 is TGTGCCAGCAGCTCCTGGACAGGGGGCACGAGACAGCCCCAGCATTTT.